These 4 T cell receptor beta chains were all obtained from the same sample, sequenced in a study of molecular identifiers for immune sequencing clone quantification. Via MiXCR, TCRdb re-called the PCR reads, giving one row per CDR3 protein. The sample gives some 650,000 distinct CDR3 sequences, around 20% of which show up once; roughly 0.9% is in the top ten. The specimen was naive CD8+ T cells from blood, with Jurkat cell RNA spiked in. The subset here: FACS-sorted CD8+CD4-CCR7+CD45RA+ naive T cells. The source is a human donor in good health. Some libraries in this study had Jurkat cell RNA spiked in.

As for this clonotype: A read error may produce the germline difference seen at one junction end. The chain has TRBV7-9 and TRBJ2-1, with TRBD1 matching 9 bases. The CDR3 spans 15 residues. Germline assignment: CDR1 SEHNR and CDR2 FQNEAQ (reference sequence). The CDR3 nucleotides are TGTGCCAGCAGCTTATTGACAGGGGGGTACAATGAGCAGTCCTTC. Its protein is CASSLLTGGYNEQSF.

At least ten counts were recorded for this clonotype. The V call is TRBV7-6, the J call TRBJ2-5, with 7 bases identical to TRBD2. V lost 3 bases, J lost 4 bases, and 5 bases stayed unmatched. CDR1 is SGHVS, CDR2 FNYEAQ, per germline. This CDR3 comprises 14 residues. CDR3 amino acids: CASSFGTTPETQYF. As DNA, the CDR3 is TGTGCCAGCAGCTTCGGGACTACGCCAGAGACCCAGTACTTC.

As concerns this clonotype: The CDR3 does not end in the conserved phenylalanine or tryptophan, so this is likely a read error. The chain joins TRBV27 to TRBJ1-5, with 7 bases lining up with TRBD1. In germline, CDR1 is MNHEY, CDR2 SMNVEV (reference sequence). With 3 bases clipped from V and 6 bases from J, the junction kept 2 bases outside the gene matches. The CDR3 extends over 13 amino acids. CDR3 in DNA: TGTGCCAGCAGTTTGGCAGGGGGTCAGCCCCAGCATCTT. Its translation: CASSLAGGQPQHL.

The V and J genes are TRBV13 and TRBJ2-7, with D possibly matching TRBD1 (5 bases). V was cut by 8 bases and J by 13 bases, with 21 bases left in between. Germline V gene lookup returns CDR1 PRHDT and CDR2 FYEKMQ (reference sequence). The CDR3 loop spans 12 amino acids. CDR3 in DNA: TGTGCCAGCGGCACTTTAGGGGCTCCTGCTTACTTC. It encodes CASGTLGAPAYF.